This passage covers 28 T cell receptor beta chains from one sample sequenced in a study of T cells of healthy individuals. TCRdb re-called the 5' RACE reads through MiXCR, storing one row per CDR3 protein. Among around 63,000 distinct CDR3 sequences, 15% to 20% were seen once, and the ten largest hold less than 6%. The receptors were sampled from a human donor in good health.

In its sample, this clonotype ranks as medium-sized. This CDR3 is CASSRDRVMDEQFF. Written as DNA, the CDR3 is TGTGCCAGCAGCAGAGACAGGGTAATGGATGAGCAGTTCTTC. This sequence joins TRBV9 and TRBJ2-1, with TRBD1 identical over 7 bases. Germline V lookup: CDR1 SGDLS, CDR2 YYNGEE. V shed 4 bases, J shed 8 bases, and the junction held 9 bases outside the gene matches. This CDR3 is built from 14 residues.

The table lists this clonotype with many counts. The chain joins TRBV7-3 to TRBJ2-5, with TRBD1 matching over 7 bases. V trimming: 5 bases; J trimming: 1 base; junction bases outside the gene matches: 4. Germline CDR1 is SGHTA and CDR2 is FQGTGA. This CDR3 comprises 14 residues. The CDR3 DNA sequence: TGTGCCAGCAGCCCGGGACAGATCCAAGAGACCCAGTACTTC. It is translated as CASSPGQIQETQYF.

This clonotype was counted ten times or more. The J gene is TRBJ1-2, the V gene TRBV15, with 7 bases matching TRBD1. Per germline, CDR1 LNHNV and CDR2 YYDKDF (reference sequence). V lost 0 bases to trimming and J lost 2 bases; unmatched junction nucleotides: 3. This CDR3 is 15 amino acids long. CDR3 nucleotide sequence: TGTGCCACCAGCAGAGACACGGACAGGAACTATGGCTACACCTTC. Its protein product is CATSRDTDRNYGYTF.

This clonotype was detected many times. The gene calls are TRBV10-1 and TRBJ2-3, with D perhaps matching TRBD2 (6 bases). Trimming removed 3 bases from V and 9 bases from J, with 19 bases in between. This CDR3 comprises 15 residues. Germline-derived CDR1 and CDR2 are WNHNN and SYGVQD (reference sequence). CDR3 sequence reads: CASSEHGGSLDTQYF. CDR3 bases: TGCGCCAGCAGTGAACACGGGGGTTCGTTAGACACGCAGTATTTT.

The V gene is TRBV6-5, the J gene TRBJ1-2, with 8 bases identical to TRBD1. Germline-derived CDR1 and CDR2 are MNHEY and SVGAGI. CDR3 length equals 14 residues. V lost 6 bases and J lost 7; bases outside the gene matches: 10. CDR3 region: CASRPGTGLGGYTF. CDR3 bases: TGTGCCAGCAGACCGGGGACAGGTTTAGGTGGCTACACCTTC.

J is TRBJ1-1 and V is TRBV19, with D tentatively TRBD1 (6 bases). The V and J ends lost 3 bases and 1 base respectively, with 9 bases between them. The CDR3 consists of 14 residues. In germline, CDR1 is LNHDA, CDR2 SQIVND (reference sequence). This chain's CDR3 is CASSIRGQNTEAFF. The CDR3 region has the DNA TGTGCCAGTAGTATCCGGGGACAGAACACTGAAGCTTTCTTT.

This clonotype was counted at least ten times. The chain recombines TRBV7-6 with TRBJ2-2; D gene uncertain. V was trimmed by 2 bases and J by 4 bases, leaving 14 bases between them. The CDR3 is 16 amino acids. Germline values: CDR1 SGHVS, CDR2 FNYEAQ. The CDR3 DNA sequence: TGTGCCAGCAGCTTATTTGGAGTACCGAGCACCGGGGAGCTGTTTTTT. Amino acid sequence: CASSLFGVPSTGELFF.

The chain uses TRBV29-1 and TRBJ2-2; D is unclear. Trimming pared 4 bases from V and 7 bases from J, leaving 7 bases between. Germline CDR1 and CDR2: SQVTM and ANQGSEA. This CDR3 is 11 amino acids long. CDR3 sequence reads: CSVGGVGELFF. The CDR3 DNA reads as TGCAGCGTTGGTGGGGTCGGGGAGCTGTTTTTT.

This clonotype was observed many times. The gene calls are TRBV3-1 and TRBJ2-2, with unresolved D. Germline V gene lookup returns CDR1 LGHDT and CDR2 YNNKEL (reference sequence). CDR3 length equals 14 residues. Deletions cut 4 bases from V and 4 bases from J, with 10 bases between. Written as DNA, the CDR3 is TGTGCCAGCAGCCTGACCTCTCCCACCGGGGAGCTGTTTTTT. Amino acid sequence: CASSLTSPTGELFF.

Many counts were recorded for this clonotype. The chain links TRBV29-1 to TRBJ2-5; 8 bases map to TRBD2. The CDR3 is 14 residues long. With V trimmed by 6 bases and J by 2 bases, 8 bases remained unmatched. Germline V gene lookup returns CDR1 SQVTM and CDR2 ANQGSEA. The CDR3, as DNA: TGCAGCGTGGGGGAAAGCGGGGGACAAGAGACCCAGTACTTC. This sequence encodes CSVGESGGQETQYF.

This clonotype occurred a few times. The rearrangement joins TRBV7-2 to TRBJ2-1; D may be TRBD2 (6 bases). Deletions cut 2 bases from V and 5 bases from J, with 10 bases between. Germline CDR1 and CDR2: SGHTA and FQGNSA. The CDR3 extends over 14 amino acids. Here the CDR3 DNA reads TGTGCCAGCAGCTTATTACTAGCCGACAATGAGCAGTTCTTC. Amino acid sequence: CASSLLLADNEQFF.

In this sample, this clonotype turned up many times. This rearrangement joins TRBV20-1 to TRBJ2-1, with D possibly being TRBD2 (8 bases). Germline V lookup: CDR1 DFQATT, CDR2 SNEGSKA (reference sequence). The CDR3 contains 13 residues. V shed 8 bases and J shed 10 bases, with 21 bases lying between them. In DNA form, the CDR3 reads TGCAGTAATGCGGGAGGACGGACAGGAGAGCAGTTCTTC. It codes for CSNAGGRTGEQFF.

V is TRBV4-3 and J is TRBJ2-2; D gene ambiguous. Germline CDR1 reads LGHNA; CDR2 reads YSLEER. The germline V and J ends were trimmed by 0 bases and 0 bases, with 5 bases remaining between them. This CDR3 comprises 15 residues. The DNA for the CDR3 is TGCGCCAGCAGCCAAGAACGGGCGAACACCGGGGAGCTGTTTTTT. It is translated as CASSQERANTGELFF.

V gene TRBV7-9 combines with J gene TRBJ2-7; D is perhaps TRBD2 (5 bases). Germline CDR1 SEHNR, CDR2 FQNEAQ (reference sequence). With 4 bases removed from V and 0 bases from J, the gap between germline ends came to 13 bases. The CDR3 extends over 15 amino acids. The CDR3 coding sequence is TGTGCCAGCAGCTCCTTCCAGCGGAGCTCCTACGAGCAGTACTTC. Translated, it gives CASSSFQRSSYEQYF.

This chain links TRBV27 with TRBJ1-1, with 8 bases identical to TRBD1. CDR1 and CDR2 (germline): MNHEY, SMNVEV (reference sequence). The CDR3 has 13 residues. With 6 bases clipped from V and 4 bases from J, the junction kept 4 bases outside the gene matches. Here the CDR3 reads CASRLTGGTEAFF. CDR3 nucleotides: TGTGCCAGCAGACTCACAGGGGGCACTGAAGCTTTCTTT.

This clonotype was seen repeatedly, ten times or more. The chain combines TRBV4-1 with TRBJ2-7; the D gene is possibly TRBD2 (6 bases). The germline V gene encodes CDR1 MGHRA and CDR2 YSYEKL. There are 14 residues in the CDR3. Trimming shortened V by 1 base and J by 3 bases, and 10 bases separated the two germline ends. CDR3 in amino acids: CASSQGAGLYEQYF. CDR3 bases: TGCGCCAGCAGCCAAGGAGCGGGTCTCTACGAGCAGTACTTC.

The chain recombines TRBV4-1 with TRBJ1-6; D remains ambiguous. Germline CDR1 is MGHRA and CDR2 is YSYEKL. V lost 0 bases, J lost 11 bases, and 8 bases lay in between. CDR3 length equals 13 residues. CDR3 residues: CASSQDGGTPLHF. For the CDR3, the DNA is TGCGCCAGCAGCCAAGATGGCGGAACACCCCTCCACTTT.

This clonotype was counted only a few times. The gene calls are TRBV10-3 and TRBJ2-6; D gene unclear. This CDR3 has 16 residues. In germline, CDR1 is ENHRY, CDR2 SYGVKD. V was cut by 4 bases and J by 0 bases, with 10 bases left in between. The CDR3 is CAISVDVNSGANVLTF. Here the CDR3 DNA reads TGTGCCATCAGTGTGGACGTAAACTCTGGGGCCAACGTCCTGACTTTC.

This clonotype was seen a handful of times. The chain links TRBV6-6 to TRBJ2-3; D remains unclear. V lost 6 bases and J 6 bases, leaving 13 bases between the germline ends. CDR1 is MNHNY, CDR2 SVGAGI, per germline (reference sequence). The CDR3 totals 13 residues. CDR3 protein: CASSLPGWDTQYF. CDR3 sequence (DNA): TGTGCCAGCAGCCTTCCCGGATGGGATACGCAGTATTTT.

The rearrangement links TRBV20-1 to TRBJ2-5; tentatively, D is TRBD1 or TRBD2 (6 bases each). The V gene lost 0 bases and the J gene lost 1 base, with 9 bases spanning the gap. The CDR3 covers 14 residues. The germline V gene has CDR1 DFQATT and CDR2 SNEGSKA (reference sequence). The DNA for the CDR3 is TGCAGTGCTAGAGATGGGGGGCGCCAAGAGACCCAGTACTTC. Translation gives CSARDGGRQETQYF.

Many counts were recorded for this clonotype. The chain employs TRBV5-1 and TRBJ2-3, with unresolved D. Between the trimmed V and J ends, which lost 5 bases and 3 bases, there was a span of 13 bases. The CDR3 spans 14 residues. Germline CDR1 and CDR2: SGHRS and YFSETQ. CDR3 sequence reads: CASRNSRSTDTQYF. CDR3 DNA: TGCGCCAGCAGGAACTCTCGTAGTACAGATACGCAGTATTTT. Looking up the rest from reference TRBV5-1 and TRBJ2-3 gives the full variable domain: KAGVTQTPRYLIKTRGQQVTLSCSPISGHRSVSWYQQTPGQGLQFLFEYFSETQRNKGNFPGRFSGRQFSNSRSEMNVSTLELGDSALYLCASRNSRSTDTQYFGPGTRLTVL.

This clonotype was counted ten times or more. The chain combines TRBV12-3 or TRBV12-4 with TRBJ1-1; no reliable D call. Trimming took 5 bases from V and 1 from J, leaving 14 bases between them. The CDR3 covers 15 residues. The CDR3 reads CASSADPGGNTEAFF. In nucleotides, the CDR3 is TGTGCCAGCAGTGCCGATCCGGGAGGGAACACTGAAGCTTTCTTT.

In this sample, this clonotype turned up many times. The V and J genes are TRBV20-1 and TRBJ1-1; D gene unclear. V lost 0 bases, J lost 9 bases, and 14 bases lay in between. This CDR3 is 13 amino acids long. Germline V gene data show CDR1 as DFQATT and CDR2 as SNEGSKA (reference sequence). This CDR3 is CSARDDRVGQAFF. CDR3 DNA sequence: TGCAGTGCTAGAGATGACCGGGTTGGTCAAGCTTTCTTT.

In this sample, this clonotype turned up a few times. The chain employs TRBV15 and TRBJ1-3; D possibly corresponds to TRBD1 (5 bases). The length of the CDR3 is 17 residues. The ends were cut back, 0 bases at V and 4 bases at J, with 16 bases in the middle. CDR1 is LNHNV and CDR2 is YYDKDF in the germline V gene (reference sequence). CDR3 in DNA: TGTGCCACCAGCAGAGATCCCTTTGGGGCAGTCGGAAACACCATATATTTT. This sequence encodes CATSRDPFGAVGNTIYF.

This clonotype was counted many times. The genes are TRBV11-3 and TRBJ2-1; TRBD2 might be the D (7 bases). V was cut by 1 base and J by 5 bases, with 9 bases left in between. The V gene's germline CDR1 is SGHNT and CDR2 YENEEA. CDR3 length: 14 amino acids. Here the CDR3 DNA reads TGTGCCAGCAGCTTAGGAGGGGGGGACAATGAGCAGTTCTTC. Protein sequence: CASSLGGGDNEQFF.

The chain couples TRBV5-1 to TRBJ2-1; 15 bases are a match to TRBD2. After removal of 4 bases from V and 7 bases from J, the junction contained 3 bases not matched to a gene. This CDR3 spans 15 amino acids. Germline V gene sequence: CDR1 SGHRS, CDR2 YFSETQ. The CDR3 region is CASSIGTSGRNEQFF. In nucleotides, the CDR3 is TGCGCCAGCAGCATAGGGACTAGCGGGAGGAATGAGCAGTTCTTC. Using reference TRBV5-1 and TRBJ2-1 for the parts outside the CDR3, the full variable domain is KAGVTQTPRYLIKTRGQQVTLSCSPISGHRSVSWYQQTPGQGLQFLFEYFSETQRNKGNFPGRFSGRQFSNSRSEMNVSTLELGDSALYLCASSIGTSGRNEQFFGPGTRLTVL.

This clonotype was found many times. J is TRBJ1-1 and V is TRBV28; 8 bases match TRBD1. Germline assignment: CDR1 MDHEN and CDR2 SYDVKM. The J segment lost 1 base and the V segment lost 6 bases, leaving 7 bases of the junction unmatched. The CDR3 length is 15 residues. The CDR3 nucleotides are TGTGCCAGCAGAACCGACAGGGGCCAGAACACTGAAGCTTTCTTT. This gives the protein CASRTDRGQNTEAFF.

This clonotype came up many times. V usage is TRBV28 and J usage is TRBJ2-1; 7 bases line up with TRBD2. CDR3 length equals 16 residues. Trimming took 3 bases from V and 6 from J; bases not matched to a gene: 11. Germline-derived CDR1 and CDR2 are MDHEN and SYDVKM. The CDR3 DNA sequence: TGTGCCAGCAGTTTTTCGGGAGGAATCAGGGTCAATGAGCAGTTCTTC. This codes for CASSFSGGIRVNEQFF.